The 24 T cell receptor beta chains below all came from one sample that was sequenced in a study of PD-1 blockade in classical Hodgkin lymphoma. Using immunoSEQ multiplex PCR, the repertoire was profiled, and TCRdb retains in-frame clones only, with some absent. The profile shows approximately 6,700 clones, about 83% of them singletons. Patients all relapsed after autologous stem cell transplantation, and there was variation in brentuximab vedotin exposure. Here the sequenced sample was peripheral blood mononuclear cells (PBMCs), taken at baseline. Every receptor here comes from a human donor with classical Hodgkin lymphoma.

The chain has TRBV7-8 and TRBJ2-5, with unresolved D. CDR1 and CDR2 (germline): SGHVS, FQNEAQ. The CDR3 has 15 residues. Trimming cost V 6 bases and J 1 base, with 15 bases left between them. The CDR3 spells CASSKGRPGQETQYF. The CDR3 DNA is TGTGCCAGCAGTAAGGGTCGGCCGGGCCAAGAGACCCAGTACTTC. The whole variable domain, filled in from reference TRBV7-8 and TRBJ2-5, reads GAGVSQSPRYKVAKRGQDVALRCDPISGHVSLFWYQQALGQGPEFLTYFQNEAQLDKSGLPSDRFFAERPEGSVSTLKIQRTQQEDSAVYLCASSKGRPGQETQYFGPGTRLLVL.

The chain combines TRBV5-6 with TRBJ2-1; D gene uncertain. V was pared by 0 bases and J by 7 bases, with 8 bases between. The CDR3 loop spans 13 amino acids. Germline V gene lookup returns CDR1 SGHDT and CDR2 YYEEEE. The DNA of the CDR3 is TGTGCCAGCAGCTTGGGAGGCAGGAATGAGCAGTTCTTC. Translation gives CASSLGGRNEQFF.

Comments on this clone: An end of the junction does not agree with germline; a read error may underlie this. The V and J genes are TRBV18 and TRBJ2-7, with TRBD2 matching over 11 bases. The CDR3 contains 17 residues. Germline-derived CDR1 and CDR2 are KGHSH and LQKENI. As DNA, the CDR3 is TGTGCCAGCTCAACACCCTGGACTAGCGGGTACGCCTACGAGCAGTACTTC. It translates to CASSTPWTSGYAYEQYF.

The V and J genes are TRBV4-1 and TRBJ1-4; 8 bases agree with TRBD1. Trimming at V came to 1 base and at J to 7 bases, leaving 11 bases not matched to a gene. This CDR3 has 17 residues. In germline, CDR1 is MGHRA, CDR2 YSYEKL. The CDR3, as DNA: TGCGCCAGCAGCCAAGTTGCGAACAGGGGGTTCCTTGAAAAACTGTTTTTT. Translated, it gives CASSQVANRGFLEKLFF.

For this clone: A far larger clone is a single base away, which makes a read error likely. The same CDR3 arises from other DNA sequences in this sample as well. The genes are TRBV5-4 and TRBJ2-7, with 7 bases identical to TRBD2. J lost 0 bases, V lost 4 bases, and 4 bases had no gene match. Per germline, CDR1 SGHNT and CDR2 YYREEE (reference sequence). This CDR3 comprises 14 residues. CDR3 sequence: CASSQAGSSYEQYF. The CDR3 DNA is TGTGCCAGCAGCCAAGCGGGAAGCTCCTACGAGCAGTACTTC.

J is TRBJ2-7 and V is TRBV6-1, with TRBD1 identical over 11 bases. Germline V gene data show CDR1 as MNHNS and CDR2 as SASEGT. V was pared by 5 bases and J by 6 bases, with 6 bases of the junction left unmatched. This CDR3 has 14 amino acids. CDR3 region: CASSSPGTGGEQYF. DNA of the CDR3: TGTGCCAGCAGTTCGCCCGGGACAGGGGGCGAGCAGTACTTC.

The sample holds one count of this clone. The rearrangement joins TRBV6-5 to TRBJ2-5, with D possibly matching TRBD1 (5 bases). Germline-derived CDR1 and CDR2 are MNHEY and SVGAGI. Trimming stripped 0 bases from V and 2 bases from J, with 10 bases between. This CDR3 is built from 15 residues. CDR3 in DNA: TGTGCCAGCAGTTACTCTGGGGCGGATCAAGAGACCCAGTACTTC. This gives the protein CASSYSGADQETQYF.

The table lists this clone with a few counts. The CDR3 spells CASSLTIASGLNEQFF. The CDR3 DNA follows: TGTGCCAGCAGCTTAACGATCGCTAGCGGGTTGAATGAGCAGTTCTTC. The V call is TRBV7-3, the J call TRBJ2-1, with 8 bases that match TRBD2. The CDR3 extends over 16 amino acids. The germline V gene has CDR1 SGHTA and CDR2 FQGTGA. Trimming took 0 bases from V and 7 from J; bases not matched to a gene: 8.

The V gene is TRBV28, the J gene TRBJ1-5; D gene uncertain. The length of the CDR3 is 14 residues. The V end lost 7 bases, the J end lost 4 bases, and 14 bases lay between the germline ends. The germline gives CDR1 MDHEN, CDR2 SYDVKM. The CDR3, as DNA: TGTGCCAGCAATCCCTCGCGGGTAAATCAGCCCCAGCATTTT. Protein sequence: CASNPSRVNQPQHF.

This sequence joins TRBV28 and TRBJ2-7; 7 bases fit TRBD1. J gave up 4 bases and V 5 bases, and 2 bases lay outside the gene matches. Germline V gives CDR1 MDHEN, CDR2 SYDVKM. This CDR3 comprises 12 residues. The CDR3 loop is CASSRTGYEQYF. CDR3 coding DNA: TGTGCCAGCAGTCGGACAGGTTACGAGCAGTACTTC.

This clone has a single count. This chain joins TRBV10-2 and TRBJ1-2; D remains ambiguous. Between the trimmed V and J ends, which lost 4 bases and 6 bases, there was a span of 12 bases. CDR3 length: 13 residues. Germline assignment: CDR1 WSHSY and CDR2 SAAADI. Written as DNA, the CDR3 is TGCGCCAGCAGTGGGGCCTTGGGAGATGGCTACACCTTC. Protein: CASSGALGDGYTF.

The chain carries TRBV2 and TRBJ1-2; D is possibly TRBD1 (6 bases). CDR1 and CDR2 (germline): SNHLY, FYNNEI. CDR3 length equals 15 residues. Trimming removed 0 bases from V and 8 bases from J, with 16 bases in between. CDR3 bases: TGTGCCAGCAGTGAAGCTCGGGGACAAACGACCGGCTACACCTTC. Its translation is CASSEARGQTTGYTF.

The J gene is TRBJ2-5, the V gene TRBV5-1; no clear D gene. The V end lost 1 base, the J end lost 5 bases, and 6 bases lay between the germline ends. The CDR3 has 12 amino acids. Germline V lookup: CDR1 SGHRS, CDR2 YFSETQ. The DNA for the CDR3 is TGCGCCAGCAGCTTGTCTGGTGAGACCCAGTACTTC. Residues: CASSLSGETQYF.

The V gene is TRBV5-1, the J gene TRBJ2-5, with D possibly being TRBD2 (5 bases). Trimming took off 5 bases at V and 4 bases at J, with 6 bases between the two ends. This CDR3 comprises 11 residues. Germline V gene sequence: CDR1 SGHRS, CDR2 YFSETQ. CDR3 sequence (DNA): TGCGCCAGCAGGAGGGCAGAGACCCAGTACTTC. This codes for CASRRAETQYF. The entire variable domain, with the rest obtained from reference TRBV5-1 and TRBJ2-5, is as follows: KAGVTQTPRYLIKTRGQQVTLSCSPISGHRSVSWYQQTPGQGLQFLFEYFSETQRNKGNFPGRFSGRQFSNSRSEMNVSTLELGDSALYLCASRRAETQYFGPGTRLLVL.

This chain connects TRBV30 to TRBJ1-3; D not resolved. Looked up from germline, CDR1 is GTSNPN and CDR2 is SVGIG (reference sequence). Trimming removed 1 base at V and 0 bases at J, with 10 bases between. The CDR3 spans 15 residues. In DNA form, the CDR3 reads TGTGCCTGGAGTGGGTCACCTAACTCTGGAAACACCATATATTTT. Amino acids: CAWSGSPNSGNTIYF.

The chain has TRBV29-1 and TRBJ1-1; D remains unclear. The V gene's germline CDR1 is SQVTM and CDR2 ANQGSEA. The length of the CDR3 is 12 residues. V was cut by 3 bases and J by 2 bases, with 7 bases left in between. The CDR3 DNA sequence: TGCAGCGTTGACTGGTCCAACACTGAAGCTTTCTTT. Amino acid sequence: CSVDWSNTEAFF. Based on the CDR3 plus reference TRBV29-1 and TRBJ1-1, the full variable domain is SAVISQKPSRDICQRGTSLTIQCQVDSQVTMMFWYRQQPGQSLTLIATANQGSEATYESGFVIDKFPISRPNLTFSTLTVSNMSPEDSSIYLCSVDWSNTEAFFGQGTRLTVV.

This clone was seen only a few times. This chain links TRBV7-2 with TRBJ2-3; D not resolved. This CDR3 contains 14 residues. V lost 2 bases and J lost 0, with 6 bases in between. Germline values: CDR1 SGHTA, CDR2 FQGNSA. DNA for the CDR3: TGTGCCAGCAGCTTACACCTTAGCACAGATACGCAGTATTTT. As protein: CASSLHLSTDTQYF.

V gene TRBV29-1 combines with J gene TRBJ2-1, with 10 positions matching TRBD2. In germline, CDR1 is SQVTM, CDR2 ANQGSEA. V shed 6 bases, J shed 7 bases, and the junction held 9 bases outside the gene matches. The CDR3 sequence is 14 residues long. CDR3 nucleotide sequence: TGCAGCGTCGACACTAGCGGGACGGGGAATGAGCAGTTCTTC. Translated, it gives CSVDTSGTGNEQFF.

The V gene is TRBV18, the J gene TRBJ2-7; TRBD1 matches 9 bases. The germline gives CDR1 KGHSH, CDR2 LQKENI. CDR3 size: 14 residues. J gave up 2 bases and V 4 bases, and 3 bases lay outside the gene matches. This CDR3 reads CASSRTGAAYEQYF. DNA for the CDR3: TGTGCCAGCTCACGGACAGGGGCCGCCTACGAGCAGTACTTC.

V usage is TRBV4-1 and J usage is TRBJ2-7; 13 bases are a match to TRBD2. The CDR3 totals 15 residues. Germline V gene data show CDR1 as MGHRA and CDR2 as YSYEKL. V was pared by 4 bases and J by 3 bases, with 3 bases of the junction left unmatched. DNA of the CDR3: TGCGCCAGCAGCCCCCGGACTAGCGGGAGCTACGAGCAGTACTTC. Its translation is CASSPRTSGSYEQYF.

The V call is TRBV19, the J call TRBJ1-5; the D gene is possibly TRBD1 (5 bases). The CDR3 runs to 17 residues. V lost 6 bases and J 1 base, leaving 19 bases between the germline ends. Germline CDR1 is LNHDA and CDR2 is SQIVND (reference sequence). CDR3 in DNA: TGTGCCAGTAGCCCAAGGGTTTCGGGGGGGAGCAATCAGCCCCAGCATTTT. This sequence encodes CASSPRVSGGSNQPQHF.

This clone is large by share. This sequence joins TRBV9 and TRBJ1-5, with D possibly being TRBD1 (5 bases). The germline gives CDR1 SGDLS, CDR2 YYNGEE. Trimming shortened V by 0 bases and J by 3 bases, and 10 bases separated the two germline ends. CDR3 length: 15 residues. The CDR3 sequence: CASSVGDSFNQPQHF. The CDR3 coding sequence is TGTGCCAGCAGCGTAGGAGACAGCTTCAATCAGCCCCAGCATTTT.

The J gene is TRBJ2-2, the V gene TRBV29-1; 13 bases are a match to TRBD2. Germline V gives CDR1 SQVTM, CDR2 ANQGSEA. This CDR3 comprises 16 residues. The V segment lost 6 bases and the J segment 5 bases; nucleotides outside the gene matches: 9. CDR3 residues: CSVTTSGRANTGELFF. CDR3 coding DNA: TGCAGCGTCACTACTAGCGGGAGGGCCAATACCGGGGAGCTGTTTTTT.

The V call is TRBV7-9, the J call TRBJ2-2; D gene ambiguous. Trimming shortened V by 5 bases and J by 0 bases, and 16 bases separated the two germline ends. This CDR3 has 17 amino acids. Germline V lookup: CDR1 SEHNR, CDR2 FQNEAQ (reference sequence). The CDR3 loop is CASSPSLDATNTGELFF. DNA of the CDR3: TGTGCCAGCAGCCCGAGTTTGGACGCAACGAACACCGGGGAGCTGTTTTTT.